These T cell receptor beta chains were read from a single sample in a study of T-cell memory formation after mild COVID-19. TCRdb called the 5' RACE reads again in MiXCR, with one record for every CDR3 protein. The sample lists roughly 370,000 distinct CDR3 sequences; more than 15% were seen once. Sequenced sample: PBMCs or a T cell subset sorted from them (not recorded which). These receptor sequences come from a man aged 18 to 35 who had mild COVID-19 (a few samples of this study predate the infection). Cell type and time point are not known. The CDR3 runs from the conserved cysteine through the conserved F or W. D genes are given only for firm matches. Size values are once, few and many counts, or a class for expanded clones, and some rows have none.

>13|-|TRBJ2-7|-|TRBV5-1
TGCGCCAGCAGCTTGGTACCCGCGGGGGAGCAGTACTTC
CASSLVPAGEQYF
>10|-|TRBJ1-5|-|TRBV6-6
TGTGCCAGCAGTTTTCAGCCCCAGCATTTT
CASSFQPQHF
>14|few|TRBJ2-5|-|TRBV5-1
TGCGCCAGCAGCTGGGACACGATGGCCGAGACCCAGTACTTC
CASSWDTMAETQYF
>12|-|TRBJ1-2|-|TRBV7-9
TGTGCCAGCAGCGGCCGGACCGATGGCTACACCTTC
CASSGRTDGYTF
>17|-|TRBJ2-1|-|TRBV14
TGTGCCAGCAGCCAAGAGATAGGACCGCTAAACTACAATGAGCAGTTCTTC
CASSQEIGPLNYNEQFF
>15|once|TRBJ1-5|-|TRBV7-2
TGTGCCAGCAGCTTCACAGGGTTTAGCAATCAGCACCAGCATTTT
CASSFTGFSNQHQHF
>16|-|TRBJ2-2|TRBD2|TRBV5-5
TGTGCCAGCAGCTTGCGAGCTAGCGGGGACACCGGGGAGCTGTTTTTT
CASSLRASGDTGELFF
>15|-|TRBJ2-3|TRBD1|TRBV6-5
TGTGCCAGCACCCTCCGGGACAGCCTCACAGATACGCAGTATTTT
CASTLRDSLTDTQYF
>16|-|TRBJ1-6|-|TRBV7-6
TGTGCCAGCAGCCCGAGGGGCGGAGAACGGAATTCACCCCTCCACTTT
CASSPRGGERNSPLHF
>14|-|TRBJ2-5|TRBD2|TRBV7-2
TGTGCCAGCAGCTCTAGCGGGGAGGGGGAGACCCAGTACTTC
CASSSSGEGETQYF
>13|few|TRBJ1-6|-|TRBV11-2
TGTGCAACGGAAGGGGTGTATAATTCACCCCTCCACTTT
CATEGVYNSPLHF
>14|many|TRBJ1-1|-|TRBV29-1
TGCAGCGTCGACAGGACATACCCGGGAACTGAAGCTTTCTTT
CSVDRTYPGTEAFF
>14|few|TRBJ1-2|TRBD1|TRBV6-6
TGTGCCAGCAGTTACGCCGACAGGGGGGATGGCTACACCTTC
CASSYADRGDGYTF
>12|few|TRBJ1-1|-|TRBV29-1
TGCAGCGTTGCCCATATGGACACTGAAGCTTTCTTT
CSVAHMDTEAFF
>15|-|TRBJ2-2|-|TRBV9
TGTGCCAGCAGCACAACAGGTCAATACACCGGGGAGCTGTTTTTT
CASSTTGQYTGELFF
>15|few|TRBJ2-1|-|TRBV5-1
TGCGCCAGCAGCTTGTGGGACGGGGAATACAATGAGCAGTTCTTC
CASSLWDGEYNEQFF
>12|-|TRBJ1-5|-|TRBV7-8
TGTGCCAGCAGCTTCAGGGATCAGCCCCAGCATTTT
CASSFRDQPQHF
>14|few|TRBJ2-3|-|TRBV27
TGTGCCAGCAGTTTATGGTGGGGGCTCGATACGCAGTATTTT
CASSLWWGLDTQYF
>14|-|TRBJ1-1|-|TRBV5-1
TGCGCCAGCAGCATTGGGAGGGCCAACACTGAAGCTTTCTTT
CASSIGRANTEAFF
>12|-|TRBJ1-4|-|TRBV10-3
TGTGCCACCAGGGCAACTAATGAAAAACTGTTTTTT
CATRATNEKLFF
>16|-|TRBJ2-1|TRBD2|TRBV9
TGTGCCAGCAGCGTAGACGGACTAGCGGATCTCAATGAGCAGTTCTTC
CASSVDGLADLNEQFF
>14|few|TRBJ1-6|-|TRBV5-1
TGCGCCAGCAGCTTGGGACTCCAGGGGTCACCCCTCCACTTT
CASSLGLQGSPLHF
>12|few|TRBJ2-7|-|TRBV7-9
TGTGCCAGCAGCTTAGATTGGGGCGAGCAGTACTTC
CASSLDWGEQYF
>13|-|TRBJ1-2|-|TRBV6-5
TGTGCCAGCAGTTCCGGTGGGCTCTATGGCTACACCTTC
CASSSGGLYGYTF
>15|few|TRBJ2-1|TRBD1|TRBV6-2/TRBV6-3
TGTGCCAGCAGTTACGGGACAGGGGGCGGCTATGAGCAGTTCTTC
CASSYGTGGGYEQFF
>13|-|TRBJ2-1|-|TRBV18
TGTGCCAGCTCACGGGGACCGTTCAATGAGCAGTTCTTC
CASSRGPFNEQFF
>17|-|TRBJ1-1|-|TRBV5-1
TGCGCCAGCAGTCCTGACAGGAGAACACTGAAGTACACTGAAGCTTTCTTT
CASSPDRRTLKYTEAFF
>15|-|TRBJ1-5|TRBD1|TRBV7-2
TGTGCCAGCAGCTTCCGCGGGACAGTGGGTCGGGCCCAGCATTTT
CASSFRGTVGRAQHF
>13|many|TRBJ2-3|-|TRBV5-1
TGCGCCAGCAGCGCACGACCAGGGGATACGCAGTATTTT
CASSARPGDTQYF
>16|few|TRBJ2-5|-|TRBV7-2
TGTGCCAGCAGCTTAAATTCAGGGCGAGATGGGGAGACCCAGTACTTC
CASSLNSGRDGETQYF
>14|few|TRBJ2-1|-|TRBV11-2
TGTGCCAGCAGCTTCGTAGGACCGACAAATGAGCAGTTCTTC
CASSFVGPTNEQFF
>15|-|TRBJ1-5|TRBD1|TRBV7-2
TGTGCCAGCAGCTTTCGACAGGGAATCAATCAGCCCCAGCATTTT
CASSFRQGINQPQHF
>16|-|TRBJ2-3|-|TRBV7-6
TGTGCCAGCAGCTTAGAGTTTTGGGGGCCGGGAGATACGCAGTATTTT
CASSLEFWGPGDTQYF
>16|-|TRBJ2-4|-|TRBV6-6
TGTGCCAGCAGTTACTCGCGGGGGCACCCCAAAAACATTCAGTACTTC
CASSYSRGHPKNIQYF
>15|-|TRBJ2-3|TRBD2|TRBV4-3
TGCGCCAGCAGCCAAGGGGGGGGTCTGGCAGATACGCAGTATTTT
CASSQGGGLADTQYF
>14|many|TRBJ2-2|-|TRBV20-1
TGCAGTGCTAGCGTGTGGGGGGGCCCCGGGGAGCTGTTTTTT
CSASVWGGPGELFF
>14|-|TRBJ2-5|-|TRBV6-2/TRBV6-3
TGTGCCAGCAGTTACTGGGGGGAGCCAGAGACCCAGTACTTC
CASSYWGEPETQYF
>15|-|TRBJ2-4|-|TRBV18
TGTGCCAGCTCACCTCCGACAGGAGGCAAAAACATTCAGTACTTC
CASSPPTGGKNIQYF
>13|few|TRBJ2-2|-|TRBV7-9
TGTGCCAGCAGCCCGTCTGGGGCCGGGGAGCTGTTTTTT
CASSPSGAGELFF
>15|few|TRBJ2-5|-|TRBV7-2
TGTGCCAGCAACCCCTGGAGTGGGAGGCAAGAGACCCAGTACTTC
CASNPWSGRQETQYF
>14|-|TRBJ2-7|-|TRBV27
TGTGCCAGCAGTCCCGGACAGTTTTCCTACGAGCAGTACTTC
CASSPGQFSYEQYF
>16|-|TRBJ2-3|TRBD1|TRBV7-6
TGTGCCAGCAGCTTAGCTAGGGACAGGTTGACAGATACGCAGTATTTT
CASSLARDRLTDTQYF
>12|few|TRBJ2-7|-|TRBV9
TGTGCCAGCAGCGCACAGGGGAGGGAGCAGTACTTC
CASSAQGREQYF